These 12 T cell receptor beta chains were sequenced from one sample in a study of Tregs in tolerant kidney transplant recipients. Assay used: immunoSEQ multiplex PCR; TCRdb lists only in-frame clones, some missing. The repertoire table contains approximately 49,000 clones. The sample in question was CD4+ T cells from blood, obtained before the transplant. The receptor set was obtained from a human donor who received a combined kidney and bone marrow transplant.

As concerns this clone: The read is 3 residues too short to cover the CDR3 end, so that end is filled in from the germline J gene. This chain uses TRBV2 with TRBJ2-6; D may be TRBD1 (6 bases). Germline assignment: CDR1 SNHLY and CDR2 FYNNEI. This CDR3 contains 15 residues. Trimming pared 10 bases from V and 1 base from J, leaving 14 bases between. The CDR3 loop reads CATSPQGSGANVLTF. CDR3 DNA (partial): TGTGCCACCAGCCCCCAGGGGTCTGGGGCCAACGTC.

Regarding this clone: The read finishes 3 residues shy of the CDR3 end, and the germline J gene is used to complete it. The rearrangement uses TRBV7-2 and TRBJ2-3, with 8 bases lining up with TRBD2. The V and J ends lost 3 bases and 1 base, in that order; junction bases with no gene match: 3. CDR3 size: 15 residues. The germline CDR1 and CDR2 sequences are SGHTA and FQGNSA. CDR3 DNA, as far as it was read: TGTGCCAGCAGCTTTGTGACTAGCGGCACAGATACG. The encoded protein is CASSFVTSGTDT. The entire CDR3 sequence reads CASSFVTSGTDTQYF.

As to this clone: The read ends 3 residues before the CDR3 terminus; that terminus is restored from the germline J gene. The rearrangement uses TRBV20-1 and TRBJ1-1; TRBD1 matches 9 bases. The ends lost 5 bases at V and 1 base at J; junction bases unmatched: 8. Germline assignment: CDR1 DFQATT and CDR2 SNEGSKA (reference sequence). The CDR3 runs 15 residues. CDR3 residues: CSAGKRQGGNTEAFF. The sequenced CDR3 bases are TGCAGTGCTGGAAAAAGACAGGGGGGGAACACTGAA.

As regards this clone: The sequenced fragment ends 3 residues before the CDR3 boundary, so the rest is inferred from the germline J gene. The chain employs TRBV30 and TRBJ2-2, with 8 bases matching TRBD1. The CDR3 consists of 14 residues. Germline-derived CDR1 and CDR2 are GTSNPN and SVGIG (reference sequence). V shed 8 bases and J 4 bases; nucleotides not matched to a gene: 9. CDR3 protein: CAGPGQATTGELFF. The CDR3 DNA, read in part, is TGTGCCGGACCGGGACAGGCGACCACCGGGGAG.

On this clone itself: The read gets to within 3 residues of the CDR3 end, and the germline J gene fills in the rest. The chain employs TRBV30 and TRBJ2-1, with 13 nucleotides matching TRBD2. Germline CDR1 GTSNPN, CDR2 SVGIG (reference sequence). The CDR3 loop spans 16 amino acids. V lost 2 bases to trimming and J lost 8 bases; unmatched junction nucleotides: 9. The CDR3 DNA, read in part, is TGTGCCTGGAGTCCCGTACTAGCGGGAGGGAGGGATGAG. It encodes CAWSPVLAGGRDE. The complete CDR3 reads CAWSPVLAGGRDEQFF.

As regards this clone: The read terminates 3 residues before the CDR3 end, so the remaining end is supplied by the germline J gene. This rearrangement joins TRBV20-1 to TRBJ1-5; 10 bases line up with TRBD1. J gave up 4 bases and V 5 bases, and 11 bases lay outside the gene matches. This CDR3 is 16 amino acids long. Germline V lookup: CDR1 DFQATT, CDR2 SNEGSKA (reference sequence). Here the CDR3 reads CSAADRGFFENQPQHF. The CDR3 DNA, read in part, is TGCAGTGCTGCGGACAGGGGGTTTTTTGAAAATCAGCCC.

With respect to this clone: From the germline J gene comes the end of the CDR3, since the read stops 3 residues before it. The genes are TRBV13 and TRBJ2-3, with D unresolved. Germline CDR1 reads PRHDT; CDR2 reads FYEKMQ (reference sequence). The V end was cut by 1 base, the J end by 5 bases, with 7 bases between. This CDR3 region has 13 residues. Incomplete CDR3 DNA: TGTGCCAGCAGCTTAGATCTCGGAGATACG. This encodes CASSLDLGDT. The CDR3 in its entirety is CASSLDLGDTQYF.

On this clone itself: Read coverage stops 3 residues before the CDR3 terminus; the germline J gene supplies the remainder. The V call is TRBV7-2, the J call TRBJ2-7, with a weak D call TRBD1 (6 bases). CDR3 length: 13 amino acids. Germline V gives CDR1 SGHTA, CDR2 FQGNSA. V was shortened by 5 bases and J by 3 bases, with 11 bases between the two germline ends. Incomplete CDR3 DNA: TGTGCCAGCAGCGTCGGGACACACTACGAG. Translated: CASSVGTHYE. The CDR3 reads in full as CASSVGTHYEQYF.

Notes on this clone: The read terminates 3 residues ahead of where the CDR3 ends, so the germline J gene completes it. The chain links TRBV29-1 to TRBJ2-5; the match to TRBD1 covers 7 bases. The germline V gene has CDR1 SQVTM and CDR2 ANQGSEA. With V trimmed by 7 bases and J by 3 bases, 5 bases remained unmatched. The CDR3 sequence is 12 residues long. Incomplete CDR3 DNA: TGCAGCGGGGGACAGCCAAAAGAGACC. Its translation is CSGGQPKET. The whole CDR3 protein is CSGGQPKETQYF.

About this clone: The CDR3 end is not reached by the read, which stops 3 residues before it; the germline J gene fills it in. This rearrangement joins TRBV20-1 to TRBJ1-1; 7 positions agree with TRBD1. The CDR3 is 17 amino acids. Germline trimming cut 0 bases from V and 1 base from J; bases unmatched to any gene: 11. Germline V gene data show CDR1 as DFQATT and CDR2 as SNEGSKA (reference sequence). CDR3 bases read: TGCAGTGCTAGAGATTTTTTTAGGGGGCGAGGGAACACTGAA. This sequence encodes CSARDFFRGRGNTE. The whole CDR3 sequence reads CSARDFFRGRGNTEAFF.

Points on this clone: Read coverage stops 3 residues before the CDR3 terminus; the germline J gene supplies the remainder. V usage is TRBV14 and J usage is TRBJ1-2, with unresolved D. CDR3 length equals 13 residues. V lost 3 bases and J lost 4, with 9 bases in between. In germline, CDR1 is SGHDN, CDR2 FVKESK. The covered CDR3 bases are TGTGCCAGCAGCCAGCACGGTACCTATGGC. Translating gives CASSQHGTYG. The full CDR3 protein is CASSQHGTYGYTF.

Of note for this clone: The read finishes 3 residues shy of the CDR3 end, and the germline J gene is used to complete it. The J gene is TRBJ2-5, the V gene TRBV20-1, with 9 bases lining up with TRBD2. With V trimmed by 6 bases and J by 0 bases, 11 bases remained unmatched. CDR1 DFQATT and CDR2 SNEGSKA come from the germline V gene (reference sequence). CDR3 length: 16 amino acids. The CDR3 region is CSARGGASGNQETQYF. The part of the CDR3 DNA that was read is TGCAGTGCCCGGGGCGGGGCTAGCGGGAACCAAGAGACC.